One and the same sample provided the 20 T cell receptor beta chains below, sequenced in a study of T cells in Graves' hyperthyroidism and ophthalmopathy. The source material, RNA transcripts, was used to amplify TCR beta CDR3 regions. HTBI primers were employed in a first-round RT-PCR of the TCR CDR3. TCRdb fed the multiplex PCR reads into MiXCR, producing one record per CDR3 protein. Altogether around 300,000 distinct CDR3 sequences are present, 20% to 25% being singletons, with the ten largest covering 50% to 75%. Source material: blood. The source of these receptors is a young man with Graves' ophthalmopathy.

In its sample, this clonotype was seen a few times. The genes are TRBV27 and TRBJ1-2; D is undetermined. Trimming left V 4 bases short and J 6 bases short, with 12 bases between. The length of the CDR3 is 13 residues. Germline values: CDR1 MNHEY, CDR2 SMNVEV (reference sequence). The DNA of the CDR3 is TGTGCCAGCAGTTCACCCCGGAGGAATGGCTACACCTTC. Translated: CASSSPRRNGYTF.

This clonotype showed up many times. This rearrangement joins TRBV6-1 to TRBJ1-5, with no clear D. The CDR3 loop spans 15 amino acids. Trimming stripped 4 bases from V and 0 bases from J, with 10 bases between. Germline V lookup: CDR1 MNHNS, CDR2 SASEGT. DNA for the CDR3: TGTGCCAGCAGTGTGGTGCCCAATAGCAATCAGCCCCAGCATTTT. It translates to CASSVVPNSNQPQHF.

The V and J genes are TRBV2 and TRBJ2-5; TRBD2 is a possible D gene (6 bases). This CDR3 region has 14 residues. Germline values: CDR1 SNHLY, CDR2 FYNNEI. V shed 8 bases and J shed 4 bases, with 17 bases lying between them. The CDR3 loop reads CASGDFSLGETQYF. CDR3 DNA sequence: TGTGCCAGCGGGGACTTTAGCCTGGGAGAGACCCAGTACTTC.

The chain links TRBV6-2 or TRBV6-3 to TRBJ2-7, with 7 bases that match TRBD1. CDR1 and CDR2 (germline): MNHEY, SVGEGT. There are 15 residues in the CDR3. J gave up 7 bases and V 6 bases, and 15 bases lay outside the gene matches. The CDR3 loop is CASSYVEQGRREQYF. CDR3 bases: TGTGCCAGCAGCTACGTGGAACAGGGGCGCCGGGAGCAGTACTTC.

V gene TRBV27 combines with J gene TRBJ2-3, with D unresolved. This CDR3 has 15 residues. CDR1 is MNHEY, CDR2 SMNVEV, per germline (reference sequence). Trimming removed 0 bases from V and 2 bases from J, with 9 bases in between. This CDR3 reads CASSLSLQPTDTQYF. CDR3 nucleotide sequence: TGTGCCAGCAGTTTATCTCTACAACCCACAGATACGCAGTATTTT.

This clonotype appeared a single time. A read error may produce the germline difference seen at one junction end. V gene TRBV19 combines with J gene TRBJ2-7; 7 bases fit TRBD1. Germline V gene lookup returns CDR1 LNHDA and CDR2 SQIVND (reference sequence). CDR3 length equals 13 residues. CDR3 bases: TGTGCCAGTTCAGACAGGGCCTCCGACGAGCAGTACTTC. Protein product: CASSDRASDEQYF.

The chain couples TRBV5-1 to TRBJ2-7; 8 bases line up with TRBD2. Germline V gene data show CDR1 as SGHRS and CDR2 as YFSETQ. The CDR3 extends over 17 amino acids. Trimming cost V 0 bases and J 0 bases; bases outside gene matches: 8. The chain's CDR3 is CASSLALAEGGSYEQYF. CDR3 coding DNA: TGCGCCAGCAGCTTGGCACTAGCGGAGGGGGGCTCCTACGAGCAGTACTTC.

The CDR3 DNA reads TGTGCCAGCAGCCACCCCTTACTAGCGGGAGGCACCCCTTTTGGCACAGATACGCAGTATTTT. As protein: CASSHPLLAGGTPFGTDTQYF. The chain combines TRBV11-2 with TRBJ2-3; TRBD2 matches at 12 bases. V shed 5 bases and J 1 base; nucleotides not matched to a gene: 19. Germline CDR1 reads SGHAT; CDR2 reads FQNNGV. The CDR3 covers 21 residues.

This clonotype was seen at least ten times. The V call is TRBV27, the J call TRBJ1-5; TRBD1 might be the D (6 bases). Trimming took 0 bases from V and 2 from J, leaving 11 bases between them. Germline V gene data show CDR1 as MNHEY and CDR2 as SMNVEV (reference sequence). The CDR3 loop spans 16 amino acids. As DNA, the CDR3 is TGTGCCAGCAGTTTATCGGGGGCCTCAGGCAATCAGCCCCAGCATTTT. Its translation is CASSLSGASGNQPQHF.

The rearrangement joins TRBV20-1 to TRBJ1-2; the match to TRBD1 covers 9 bases. The V segment lost 3 bases and the J segment 4 bases; nucleotides outside the gene matches: 3. The CDR3 is 13 amino acids. Germline CDR1 and CDR2: DFQATT and SNEGSKA (reference sequence). The CDR3 nucleotides are TGCAGTGCTAGCCTGGACAGGGGCTATGGCTACACCTTC. This translates into CSASLDRGYGYTF.

This chain joins TRBV3-1 and TRBJ2-2; 12 bases agree with TRBD2. Per germline, CDR1 LGHDT and CDR2 YNNKEL (reference sequence). Losses at the gene ends were 9 bases for V and 6 bases for J; bases not matched to a gene: 8. This CDR3 has 15 residues. The CDR3 is CASIRLAGVSGELFF. The CDR3 DNA sequence: TGTGCCAGTATTAGACTAGCGGGAGTTTCCGGGGAGCTGTTTTTT.

As for this clonotype: It may be a read error: a sequence one base away is much more abundant. The chain couples TRBV11-1 to TRBJ2-6, with D possibly TRBD2 on 7 matching bases. Trimming took off 5 bases at V and 4 bases at J, with 15 bases between the two ends. Per germline, CDR1 SGHAT and CDR2 FQDESV (reference sequence). This CDR3 has 16 residues. CDR3 DNA sequence: TGTGCCAGCAGCCATGGGGGGGGCGCCGGGGCCAACGTCCTGACTTTC. This gives the protein CASSHGGGAGANVLTF.

This clonotype was counted only a few times. The chain joins TRBV24-1 to TRBJ2-1, with 8 bases lining up with TRBD2. Trimming removed 5 bases from V and 7 bases from J; junction bases left unmatched: 6. The germline CDR1 and CDR2 sequences are KGHDR and SFDVKD. CDR3 length: 14 residues. The CDR3 bases are TGTGCCACCAGTGGCGGCGGGAGGAGGAATGAGCAGTTCTTC. This gives the protein CATSGGGRRNEQFF.

The CDR3 coding sequence is TGTGCCAGCAGAGGAGACAGGTCGGATGGCTACACCTTC. Its translation is CASRGDRSDGYTF. The rearrangement joins TRBV6-4 to TRBJ1-2; possibly TRBD1 for D (6 bases). The V and J ends lost 6 bases and 6 bases respectively, with 14 bases between them. CDR3 length: 13 residues. The germline CDR1 and CDR2 sequences are MRHNA and SNTAGT.

This clonotype was recorded a few times. This rearrangement joins TRBV20-1 to TRBJ2-7; either TRBD1 or TRBD2 may fit D (6 bases each). The V gene lost 5 bases and the J gene lost 0 bases, with 17 bases spanning the gap. Germline V gives CDR1 DFQATT, CDR2 SNEGSKA (reference sequence). The CDR3 is made up of 15 amino acids. CDR3 in amino acids: CSARKGGSSSYEQYF. The CDR3 nucleotides are TGCAGTGCTCGAAAGGGGGGATCCAGCTCCTACGAGCAGTACTTC.

This chain joins TRBV28 and TRBJ2-1; unclear D gene. The CDR3 is made up of 13 amino acids. With 1 base removed from V and 5 bases from J, the gap between germline ends came to 6 bases. The V gene's germline CDR1 is MDHEN and CDR2 SYDVKM. The CDR3 bases are TGTGCCAGCAGTTTATATGGGAACAATGAGCAGTTCTTC. Its translation: CASSLYGNNEQFF.

V usage is TRBV6-1 and J usage is TRBJ1-6, with D perhaps TRBD1 (6 bases). Trimming shortened V by 5 bases and J by 4 bases, and 18 bases separated the two germline ends. Germline values: CDR1 MNHNS, CDR2 SASEGT. The CDR3 has 17 residues. The CDR3 reads CASSLTGIGLYNSPLHF. CDR3 in DNA: TGTGCCAGCAGTCTAACAGGGATAGGGCTTTATAATTCACCCCTCCACTTT.

This clonotype was recorded many times. The rearrangement links TRBV20-1 to TRBJ2-7, with TRBD1 as a possible D gene (6 bases). Germline CDR1 reads DFQATT; CDR2 reads SNEGSKA (reference sequence). V was pared by 6 bases and J by 6 bases, with 15 bases between. This CDR3 has 12 residues. The CDR3 bases are TGCAGTGCCCCAGGGGTGGGGAGCGAGCAGTACTTC. Translating gives CSAPGVGSEQYF.

This clonotype was recorded a few times. The chain recombines TRBV24-1 with TRBJ2-3; TRBD1 matches at 7 bases. This CDR3 has 18 amino acids. The germline V gene encodes CDR1 KGHDR and CDR2 SFDVKD. V shed 0 bases and J 7 bases; nucleotides not matched to a gene: 15. This chain's CDR3 is CATSDLQMTGTSQNTQYF. Here the CDR3 DNA reads TGTGCCACCAGTGATTTGCAAATGACAGGGACCTCACAGAATACGCAGTATTTT.

The chain uses TRBV4-1 and TRBJ2-5; TRBD2 matches at 8 bases. Germline loops: CDR1 MGHRA, CDR2 YSYEKL. The CDR3 runs 17 residues. Trimming cost V 0 bases and J 5 bases; bases outside gene matches: 11. The CDR3 here is CASSQDRGGRIGETQYF. Here the CDR3 DNA reads TGCGCCAGCAGCCAAGATAGGGGCGGGAGGATCGGGGAGACCCAGTACTTC.